Following are 27 T cell receptor beta chains from one sample sequenced in a study of shared clonotypes between healthy human individuals. Using immunoSEQ multiplex PCR, the repertoire was profiled, and TCRdb retains in-frame clones only, with some absent. The repertoire has about 480,000 clones, 79% of them found once; the top ten carry 10% to 15%. Sequences were obtained from PBMCs. These receptors were obtained from a woman aged 35 to 49 in good health. Some clones in this sample may be carry-over from other donors' samples.

This chain uses TRBV5-6 with TRBJ1-6, with D possibly being TRBD1 (5 bases). Germline V gene lookup returns CDR1 SGHDT and CDR2 YYEEEE. V lost 6 bases and J 6 bases, leaving 19 bases between the germline ends. The CDR3 contains 16 residues. The DNA of the CDR3 is TGTGCCAGCAAGACGGGGGGAGGCTCCCTTAATTCACCCCTCCACTTT. Its translation: CASKTGGGSLNSPLHF.

This clone occurred once. The J gene is TRBJ1-1, the V gene TRBV7-9, with D hard to call. The V gene's germline CDR1 is SEHNR and CDR2 FQNEAQ (reference sequence). This CDR3 spans 16 amino acids. Trimming pared 4 bases from V and 0 bases from J, leaving 15 bases between. For the CDR3, the DNA is TGTGCCAGCAGCTCCCCGAAGGGCCAAATGAACACTGAAGCTTTCTTT. Encoded protein: CASSSPKGQMNTEAFF.

This chain joins TRBV2 and TRBJ2-2; TRBD1 matches at 8 bases. With V trimmed by 6 bases and J by 2 bases, 2 bases remained unmatched. Germline V gene data show CDR1 as SNHLY and CDR2 as FYNNEI. The CDR3 is 14 amino acids. CDR3 residues: CASRQGENTGELFF. The CDR3 nucleotides read TGTGCCAGCAGACAGGGGGAAAACACCGGGGAGCTGTTTTTT.

V usage is TRBV11-2 and J usage is TRBJ1-1; weak D call: TRBD1 (6 bases). In germline, CDR1 is SGHAT, CDR2 FQNNGV. The CDR3 is 14 amino acids. V was pared by 3 bases and J by 6 bases, with 14 bases between. The CDR3 DNA follows: TGTGCCAGCAGCTTGGCACAGGGCAGTGCTGAAGCTTTCTTT. Translation gives CASSLAQGSAEAFF. The full variable domain, its missing parts supplied by reference TRBV11-2 and TRBJ1-1, is EAGVAQSPRYKIIEKRQSVAFWCNPISGHATLYWYQQILGQGPKLLIQFQNNGVVDDSQLPKDRFSAERLKGVDSTLKIQPAKLEDSAVYLCASSLAQGSAEAFFGQGTRLTVV.

This clone was detected only once. V gene TRBV18 combines with J gene TRBJ1-1, with D tentatively TRBD1 (5 bases). This CDR3 region has 13 residues. The V gene's germline CDR1 is KGHSH and CDR2 LQKENI. Trimming took off 6 bases at V and 6 bases at J, with 14 bases between the two ends. The CDR3 is CASSRPTGAEAFF. DNA for the CDR3: TGTGCCAGCTCGCGTCCCACAGGCGCTGAAGCTTTCTTT.

This rearrangement joins TRBV18 to TRBJ2-1; 13 bases fit TRBD2. The germline CDR1 and CDR2 sequences are KGHSH and LQKENI. The trim removed 2 bases at V and 7 bases at J, leaving 2 bases unmatched. The CDR3 is 15 residues long. CDR3 in amino acids: CASSPRGLAGNEQFF. The CDR3 region has the DNA TGTGCCAGCTCACCAAGGGGACTAGCGGGAAATGAGCAGTTCTTC.

The genes are TRBV7-9 and TRBJ2-3; a possible D gene is TRBD2 (5 bases). There are 11 residues in the CDR3. Germline assignment: CDR1 SEHNR and CDR2 FQNEAQ (reference sequence). Trimming took off 11 bases at V and 3 bases at J, with 9 bases between the two ends. This CDR3 is CAFGETDTQYF. The DNA of the CDR3 is TGTGCCTTCGGGGAAACAGATACGCAGTATTTT.

V is TRBV7-2 and J is TRBJ2-7, with D perhaps matching TRBD1 or TRBD2 (6 bases each). Trimming cost V 0 bases and J 2 bases, with 14 bases left between them. Germline CDR1 and CDR2: SGHTA and FQGNSA. The CDR3 consists of 16 residues. The CDR3 nucleotides read TGTGCCAGCAGCTTAGCGCGAGGGGGGAACACCTACGAGCAGTACTTC. This encodes CASSLARGGNTYEQYF.

The chain has TRBV18 and TRBJ1-5; D possibly corresponds to TRBD1 (5 bases). Germline lookup yields CDR1 KGHSH and CDR2 LQKENI. Deletions cut 6 bases from V and 7 bases from J, with 22 bases between. This CDR3 is built from 16 residues. In nucleotides, the CDR3 is TGTGCCAGCTCGCCCGGGACTAACAGTGAGTGGCAGCCCCAGCATTTT. This codes for CASSPGTNSEWQPQHF.

The chain carries TRBV6-1 and TRBJ2-5, with a weak D call TRBD2 (6 bases). Germline V lookup: CDR1 MNHNS, CDR2 SASEGT. V was pared by 11 bases and J by 3 bases, with 16 bases between. The CDR3 is 13 residues long. Written as DNA, the CDR3 is TGTGCCGCAACAGCTAGCGCCAAAGAGACCCAGTACTTC. It codes for CAATASAKETQYF.

The V and J genes are TRBV18 and TRBJ2-2, with D hard to call. Germline V CDR1 and CDR2: KGHSH, LQKENI. There are 15 residues in the CDR3. Trimming stripped 3 bases from V and 4 bases from J, with 12 bases between. The CDR3 region has the DNA TGTGCCAGCTCACCGTGGGAACTGATCACCGGGGAGCTGTTTTTT. Residues: CASSPWELITGELFF. The full variable domain, with the rest looked up from reference TRBV18 and TRBJ2-2, is NAGVMQNPRHLVRRRGQEARLRCSPMKGHSHVYWYRQLPEEGLKFMVYLQKENIIDESGMPKERFSAEFPKEGPSILRIQQVVRGDSAAYFCASSPWELITGELFFGEGSRLTVL.

Turning to this clone: This likely traces to a read error, being one base from a far larger clone. Other DNA sequences in this sample translate to the same CDR3. The V gene is TRBV9, the J gene TRBJ1-1; a possible D gene is TRBD1 (5 bases). Trimming removed 4 bases from V and 1 base from J, with 11 bases in between. The CDR3 length is 14 residues. Germline V gene sequence: CDR1 SGDLS, CDR2 YYNGEE. The CDR3 sequence is CASSQTGGNTEAFF. CDR3 sequence (DNA): TGTGCCAGCAGCCAGACGGGGGGGAACACTGAAGCTTTCTTT.

V gene TRBV6-6 combines with J gene TRBJ2-1; D is unclear. V gave up 2 bases and J gave up 3 bases, with 14 bases separating them. Germline CDR1 is MNHNY and CDR2 is SVGAGI (reference sequence). This CDR3 spans 16 amino acids. CDR3 amino acids: CASSYHSALDYNEQFF. The CDR3 nucleotides are TGTGCCAGCAGTTACCACTCAGCTTTAGACTACAATGAGCAGTTCTTC.

The chain carries TRBV28 and TRBJ2-6, with D perhaps matching TRBD1 or TRBD2 (5 bases each). Germline-derived CDR1 and CDR2 are MDHEN and SYDVKM. The CDR3 length is 16 residues. V was trimmed by 6 bases and J by 0 bases, leaving 12 bases between them. As DNA, the CDR3 is TGTGCCAGCAGGGGGCGGGCCTACTCTGGGGCCAACGTCCTGACTTTC. This sequence encodes CASRGRAYSGANVLTF.

This clone occurred a few times. The chain joins TRBV18 to TRBJ1-2; TRBD1 might be the D (5 bases). The CDR3 contains 16 residues. Per the germline V gene, CDR1 is KGHSH and CDR2 is LQKENI. V lost 3 bases and J lost 1, with 15 bases in between. CDR3: CASSPVPGRLNYGYTF. The CDR3 DNA sequence: TGTGCCAGCTCACCGGTGCCGGGACGGCTTAACTATGGCTACACCTTC.

This chain joins TRBV2 and TRBJ1-1; 7 nucleotides agree with TRBD1. This CDR3 comprises 14 residues. V gave up 6 bases and J gave up 2 bases; unmatched junction bases: 6. Germline CDR1 and CDR2: SNHLY and FYNNEI. The DNA of the CDR3 is TGTGCCAGCAGACTGAGGACAGGCAACACTGAAGCTTTCTTT. Amino acid sequence: CASRLRTGNTEAFF.

The chain couples TRBV7-2 to TRBJ2-1; TRBD2 is a possible D gene (6 bases). CDR1 is SGHTA and CDR2 is FQGNSA in the germline V gene. Trimming removed 3 bases at V and 9 bases at J, with 9 bases between. The CDR3 has 12 amino acids. CDR3 DNA sequence: TGTGCCAGCAGCTTGCTAGCGTCTGAGCAGTTCTTC. It translates to CASSLLASEQFF.

This clone was seen a single time. The rearrangement uses TRBV28 and TRBJ1-2; 10 positions match TRBD1. Germline values: CDR1 MDHEN, CDR2 SYDVKM. V lost 5 bases to trimming and J lost 4 bases; unmatched junction nucleotides: 4. This CDR3 comprises 14 residues. CDR3 sequence (DNA): TGTGCCAGCAGTCTCGGGACAGGGGTCTATGGCTACACCTTC. Translated, it gives CASSLGTGVYGYTF.

The chain joins TRBV11-2 to TRBJ2-7, with D maybe TRBD2 (5 bases). V lost 1 base to trimming and J lost 6 bases, with 10 bases between them. CDR1 and CDR2 (germline): SGHAT, FQNNGV. CDR3 length: 13 amino acids. The CDR3 nucleotides read TGTGCCAGCAGCTTAGTAGGAGGAGGCGAGCAGTACTTC. Encoded protein: CASSLVGGGEQYF.

Comments on this clone: The same CDR3 also results from other DNA sequences found in this sample. The genes are TRBV5-4 and TRBJ2-5; D unclear. Germline assignment: CDR1 SGHNT and CDR2 YYREEE (reference sequence). The CDR3 has 11 amino acids. Trimming cost V 4 bases and J 5 bases, with 6 bases left between them. The CDR3 DNA sequence: TGTGCCAGCAGCGTAGGGGAGACCCAGTACTTC. It encodes CASSVGETQYF.

The CDR3, as DNA: TGTGCCATAGGACAGGGGGAAGATACGCCCCAGCATTTT. Translating it yields CAIGQGEDTPQHF. J is TRBJ1-5 and V is TRBV2, with 10 nucleotides matching TRBD1. Germline CDR1 and CDR2: SNHLY and FYNNEI. V gave up 10 bases and J gave up 9 bases; unmatched junction bases: 9. The length of the CDR3 is 13 residues.

V is TRBV19 and J is TRBJ2-1; 9 bases fit TRBD2. The CDR3 covers 14 residues. Per germline, CDR1 LNHDA and CDR2 SQIVND (reference sequence). V was clipped by 4 bases and J by 5 bases; unmatched bases: 3. The CDR3 region has the DNA TGTGCCAGTAGTAGGACTAGCGATAACAATGAGCAGTTCTTC. Encoded protein: CASSRTSDNNEQFF.

V and J are TRBV6-6 and TRBJ2-1, with D uncertain. The germline gives CDR1 MNHNY, CDR2 SVGAGI (reference sequence). The CDR3 sequence is 11 residues long. V lost 2 bases and J lost 9, with 5 bases in between. The CDR3 DNA follows: TGTGCCAGCAGTTACCCGGCTGAGCAGTTCTTC. Amino acid sequence: CASSYPAEQFF.

The chain combines TRBV6-6 with TRBJ2-7; TRBD2 matches 11 bases. Trimming at V came to 4 bases and at J to 3 bases, leaving 5 bases not matched to a gene. This CDR3 has 15 residues. Germline V gene sequence: CDR1 MNHNY, CDR2 SVGAGI (reference sequence). CDR3 sequence (DNA): TGTGCCAGCAGTTCCTTCACTAGCGGGAGCTACGAGCAGTACTTC. Amino acid sequence: CASSSFTSGSYEQYF.

Remarks on this clone: Other DNA sequences in this sample translate to the same CDR3. This sequence joins TRBV11-2 and TRBJ2-1; 7 bases match TRBD2. The CDR3 has 15 residues. Germline CDR1 and CDR2: SGHAT and FQNNGV. The trim removed 1 base at V and 0 bases at J, leaving 0 bases unmatched. The CDR3 protein is CASSLGGSSYNEQFF. CDR3 DNA sequence: TGTGCCAGCAGCTTAGGCGGGAGCTCCTACAATGAGCAGTTCTTC.

The chain carries TRBV28 and TRBJ2-3, with TRBD2 identical over 10 bases. The V gene end was trimmed by 2 bases and the J gene end by 6 bases; junction bases not matched to a gene: 20. The CDR3 is 20 amino acids. Per germline, CDR1 MDHEN and CDR2 SYDVKM. This chain's CDR3 is CASSLRRGSGRAQIPDTQYF. CDR3 nucleotides: TGTGCCAGCAGTTTACGCCGCGGGAGCGGGAGGGCCCAGATTCCGGATACGCAGTATTTT.

V usage is TRBV25-1 and J usage is TRBJ2-5; D gene uncertain. Between the trimmed V and J ends, which lost 2 bases and 5 bases, there was a span of 9 bases. CDR1 is MGHDK, CDR2 SYGVNS, per germline. The CDR3 loop spans 13 amino acids. In nucleotides, the CDR3 is TGTGCCAGCAGTGAAGAAGGAAGGGAGACCCAGTACTTC. Translating gives CASSEEGRETQYF.